The TCR beta chain described here comes from a study of blood T cells in healthy people across ages. As concerns this clonotype: The junction departs from the called germline gene at one end, perhaps through a read error.

Sample-barcoded 5' priming and a J-beta primer mix drove a second PCR of roughly 7 to 11 cycles. Every cDNA molecule carried a tag from a template-switch adaptor bearing 12 random nucleotides. TCRdb called the 5' RACE reads again in MiXCR, with one record for every CDR3 protein. The sample consists of more than 650,000 distinct CDR3 sequences, about 20% of them appearing once. From germline, CDR1 is DFQATT and CDR2 SNEGSKA (reference sequence). The CDR3 has 15 amino acids. Sequencing was done on a sample of blood. This receptor was taken from a man aged 70-80 years in good health. The V gene is TRBV20-1, the J gene TRBJ2-1; 7 nucleotides agree with TRBD2. The CDR3 nucleotides are TGCAGTGCTGGAGATGGGACTAAGGGAGTCAATGAGCAGTTCTTC. Protein: CSAGDGTKGVNEQFF.